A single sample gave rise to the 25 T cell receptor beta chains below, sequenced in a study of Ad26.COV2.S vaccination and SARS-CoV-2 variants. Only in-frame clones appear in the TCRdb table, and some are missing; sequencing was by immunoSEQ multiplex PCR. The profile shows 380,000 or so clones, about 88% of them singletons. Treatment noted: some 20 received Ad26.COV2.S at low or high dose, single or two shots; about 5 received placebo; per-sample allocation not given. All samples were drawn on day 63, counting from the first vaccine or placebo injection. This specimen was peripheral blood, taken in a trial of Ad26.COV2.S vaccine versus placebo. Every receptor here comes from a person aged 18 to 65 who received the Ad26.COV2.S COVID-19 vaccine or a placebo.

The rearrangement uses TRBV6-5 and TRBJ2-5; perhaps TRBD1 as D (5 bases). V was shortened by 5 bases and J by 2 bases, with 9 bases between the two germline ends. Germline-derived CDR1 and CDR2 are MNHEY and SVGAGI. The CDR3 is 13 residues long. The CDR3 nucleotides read TGTGCCAGCAGTAGGAGACAGCAAGAGACCCAGTACTTC. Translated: CASSRRQQETQYF.

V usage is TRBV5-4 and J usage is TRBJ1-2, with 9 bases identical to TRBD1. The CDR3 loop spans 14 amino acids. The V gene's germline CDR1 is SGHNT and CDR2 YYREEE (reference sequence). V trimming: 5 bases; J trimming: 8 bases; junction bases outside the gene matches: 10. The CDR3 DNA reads TGTGCCAGCAGGGTCCCGGGACAGGGTTGGGGCTACACCTTC. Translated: CASRVPGQGWGYTF.

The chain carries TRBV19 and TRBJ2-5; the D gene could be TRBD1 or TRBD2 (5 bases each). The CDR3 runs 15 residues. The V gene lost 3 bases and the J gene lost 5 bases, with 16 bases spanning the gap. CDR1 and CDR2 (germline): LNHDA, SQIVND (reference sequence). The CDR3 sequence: CASSMGVGELETQYF. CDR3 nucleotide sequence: TGTGCCAGTAGTATGGGGGTGGGGGAATTGGAGACCCAGTACTTC.

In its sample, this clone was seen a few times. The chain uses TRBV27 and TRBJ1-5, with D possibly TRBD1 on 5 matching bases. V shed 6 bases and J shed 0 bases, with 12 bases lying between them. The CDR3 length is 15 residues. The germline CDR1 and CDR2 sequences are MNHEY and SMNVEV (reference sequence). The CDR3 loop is CASRSGTLSNQPQHF. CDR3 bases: TGTGCCAGCAGGTCCGGGACGCTTAGCAATCAGCCCCAGCATTTT.

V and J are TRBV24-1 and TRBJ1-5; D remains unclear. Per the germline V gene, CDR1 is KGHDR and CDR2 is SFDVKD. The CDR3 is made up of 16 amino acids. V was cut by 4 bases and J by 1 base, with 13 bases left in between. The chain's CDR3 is CATSDQKGSSNQPQHF. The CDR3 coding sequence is TGTGCCACCAGTGACCAAAAAGGGTCCAGCAATCAGCCCCAGCATTTT.

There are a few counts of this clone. The CDR3, as DNA: TGTGCCAGCAGCGCCCGTCCGACAGGGCGCGGAAACACCATATATTTT. Translation: CASSARPTGRGNTIYF. The chain joins TRBV7-6 to TRBJ1-3; TRBD1 matches 7 bases. V trimming: 5 bases; J trimming: 4 bases; junction bases outside the gene matches: 11. Per the germline V gene, CDR1 is SGHVS and CDR2 is FNYEAQ. CDR3 length: 16 residues.

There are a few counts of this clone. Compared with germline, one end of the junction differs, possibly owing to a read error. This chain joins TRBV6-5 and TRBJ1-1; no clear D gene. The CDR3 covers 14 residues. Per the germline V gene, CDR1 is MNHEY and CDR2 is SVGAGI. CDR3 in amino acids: CASTLGVDPLKMVF. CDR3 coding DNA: TGTGCCAGCACCCTAGGAGTGGACCCCCTAAAGATGGTCTTT.

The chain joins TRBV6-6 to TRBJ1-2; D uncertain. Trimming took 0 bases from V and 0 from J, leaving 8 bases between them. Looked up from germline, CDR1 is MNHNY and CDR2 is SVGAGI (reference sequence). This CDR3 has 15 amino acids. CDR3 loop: CASSYSNIANYGYTF. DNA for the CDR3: TGTGCCAGCAGTTACTCGAACATAGCTAACTATGGCTACACCTTC.

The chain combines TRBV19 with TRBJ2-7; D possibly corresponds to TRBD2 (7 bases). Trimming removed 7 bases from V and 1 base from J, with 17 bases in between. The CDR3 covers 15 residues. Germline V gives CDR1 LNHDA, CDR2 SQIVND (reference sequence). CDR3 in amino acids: CASTLQGGGSYEQYF. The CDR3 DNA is TGTGCCAGTACCCTACAAGGGGGGGGGTCCTACGAGCAGTACTTC.

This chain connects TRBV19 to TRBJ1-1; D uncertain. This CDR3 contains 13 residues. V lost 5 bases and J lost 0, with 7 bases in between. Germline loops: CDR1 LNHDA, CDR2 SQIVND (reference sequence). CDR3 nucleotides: TGTGCCAGTAGTTTTCGGGTGAACACTGAAGCTTTCTTT. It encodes CASSFRVNTEAFF.

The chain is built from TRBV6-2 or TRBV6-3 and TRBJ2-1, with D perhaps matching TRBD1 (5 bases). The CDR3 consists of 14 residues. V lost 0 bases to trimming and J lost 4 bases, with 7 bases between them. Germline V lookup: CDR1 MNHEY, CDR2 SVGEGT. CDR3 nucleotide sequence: TGTGCCAGCAGTTACTCCGACAGTTACAATGAGCAGTTCTTC. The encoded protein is CASSYSDSYNEQFF.

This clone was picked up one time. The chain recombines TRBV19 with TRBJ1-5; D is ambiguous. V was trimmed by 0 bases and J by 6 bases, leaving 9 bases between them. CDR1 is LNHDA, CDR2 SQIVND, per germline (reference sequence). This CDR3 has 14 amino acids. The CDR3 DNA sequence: TGTGCCAGTAGTATAGATCGGGGAAGTCAGCCCCAGCATTTT. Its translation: CASSIDRGSQPQHF.

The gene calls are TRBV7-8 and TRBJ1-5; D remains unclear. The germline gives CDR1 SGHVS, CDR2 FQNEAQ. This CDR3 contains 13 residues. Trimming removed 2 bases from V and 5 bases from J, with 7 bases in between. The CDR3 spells CASSLRSDQPQHF. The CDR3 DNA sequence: TGTGCCAGCAGCTTACGATCCGATCAGCCCCAGCATTTT.

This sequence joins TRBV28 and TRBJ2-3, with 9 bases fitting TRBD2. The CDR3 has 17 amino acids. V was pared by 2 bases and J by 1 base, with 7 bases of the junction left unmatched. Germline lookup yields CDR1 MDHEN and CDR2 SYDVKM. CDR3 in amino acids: CASSLSGSGGGTDTQYF. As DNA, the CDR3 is TGTGCCAGCAGTTTAAGCGGTAGCGGGGGAGGCACAGATACGCAGTATTTT.

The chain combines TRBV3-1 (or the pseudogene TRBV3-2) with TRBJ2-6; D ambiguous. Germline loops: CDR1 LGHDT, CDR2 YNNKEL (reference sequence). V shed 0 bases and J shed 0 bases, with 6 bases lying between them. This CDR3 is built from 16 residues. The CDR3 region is CASSQDGSSGANVLTF. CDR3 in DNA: TGTGCCAGCAGCCAAGACGGAAGCTCTGGGGCCAACGTCCTGACTTTC.

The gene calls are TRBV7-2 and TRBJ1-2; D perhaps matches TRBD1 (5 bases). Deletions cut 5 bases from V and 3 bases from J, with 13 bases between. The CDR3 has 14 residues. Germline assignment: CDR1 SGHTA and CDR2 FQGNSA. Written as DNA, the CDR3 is TGTGCCAGCAGCGGTAGAGGGACGGACTATGGCTACACCTTC. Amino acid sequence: CASSGRGTDYGYTF.

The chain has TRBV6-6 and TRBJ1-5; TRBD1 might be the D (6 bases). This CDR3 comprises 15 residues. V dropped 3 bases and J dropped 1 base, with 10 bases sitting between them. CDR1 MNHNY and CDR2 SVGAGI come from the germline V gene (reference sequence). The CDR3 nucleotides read TGTGCCAGCAGTTATCGGACAGAGAGCAATCAGCCCCAGCATTTT. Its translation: CASSYRTESNQPQHF.

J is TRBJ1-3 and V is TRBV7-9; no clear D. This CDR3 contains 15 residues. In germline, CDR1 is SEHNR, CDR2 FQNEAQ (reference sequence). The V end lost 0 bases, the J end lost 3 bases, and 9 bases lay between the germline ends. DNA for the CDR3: TGTGCCAGCAGCTTAGCGGTCCAGCGTGGAAACACCATATATTTT. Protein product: CASSLAVQRGNTIYF.

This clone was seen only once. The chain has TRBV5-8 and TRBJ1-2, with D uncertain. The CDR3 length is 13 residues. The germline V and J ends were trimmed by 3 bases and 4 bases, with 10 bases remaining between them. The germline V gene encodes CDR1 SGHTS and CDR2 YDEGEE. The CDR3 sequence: CASSYGGFYGYTF. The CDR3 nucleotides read TGTGCCAGCAGCTATGGCGGTTTCTATGGCTACACCTTC.

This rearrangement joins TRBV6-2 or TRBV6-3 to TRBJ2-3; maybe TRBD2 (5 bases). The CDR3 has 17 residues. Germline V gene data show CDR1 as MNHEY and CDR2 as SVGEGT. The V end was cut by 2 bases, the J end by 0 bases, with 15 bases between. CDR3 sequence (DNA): TGTGCCAGCAGTTACCCCCTACCGGAGGTCAGCACAGATACGCAGTATTTT. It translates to CASSYPLPEVSTDTQYF.

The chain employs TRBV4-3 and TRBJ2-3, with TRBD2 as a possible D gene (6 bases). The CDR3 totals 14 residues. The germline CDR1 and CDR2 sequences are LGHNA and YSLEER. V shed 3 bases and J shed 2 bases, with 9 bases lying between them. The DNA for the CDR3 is TGCGCCAGCAGCCAGGGACTTAACACAGATACGCAGTATTTT. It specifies CASSQGLNTDTQYF.

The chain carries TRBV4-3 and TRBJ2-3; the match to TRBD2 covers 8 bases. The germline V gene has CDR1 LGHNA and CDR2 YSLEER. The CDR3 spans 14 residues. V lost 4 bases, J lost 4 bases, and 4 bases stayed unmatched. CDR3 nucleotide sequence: TGCGCCAGCAGCCCACGAGCGGGAGCAGATACGCAGTATTTT. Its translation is CASSPRAGADTQYF.

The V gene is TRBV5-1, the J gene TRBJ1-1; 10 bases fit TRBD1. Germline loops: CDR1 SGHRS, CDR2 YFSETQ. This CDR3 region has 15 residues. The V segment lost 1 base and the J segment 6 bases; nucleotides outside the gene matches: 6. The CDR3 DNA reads TGCGCCAGCAGCTTGAGGGACAGGGGAGGGGCTGAAGCTTTCTTT. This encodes CASSLRDRGGAEAFF.

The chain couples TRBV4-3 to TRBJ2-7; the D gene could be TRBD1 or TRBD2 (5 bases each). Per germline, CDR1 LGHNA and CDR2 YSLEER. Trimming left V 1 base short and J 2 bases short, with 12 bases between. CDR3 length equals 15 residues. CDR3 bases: TGCGCCAGCAGCCAAGGACGGGGCCCTGCCTACGAGCAGTACTTC. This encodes CASSQGRGPAYEQYF.

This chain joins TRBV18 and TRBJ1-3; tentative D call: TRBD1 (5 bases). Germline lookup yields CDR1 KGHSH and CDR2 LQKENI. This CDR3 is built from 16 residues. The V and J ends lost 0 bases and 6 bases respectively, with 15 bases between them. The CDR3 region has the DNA TGTGCCAGCTCACCACCCGTAACAGGATCTAAAAACACCATATATTTT. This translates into CASSPPVTGSKNTIYF.